What follows are 16 T cell receptor beta chains derived from one specimen sequenced in a study of shared clonotypes between healthy human individuals. Libraries were prepared by immunoSEQ multiplex PCR; TCRdb keeps only in-frame clonotypes and omits some of them. The sample lists around 500,000 clones, approximately 82% seen once, with 12% in the top ten. The material sequenced was PBMCs. These receptor sequences come from a woman between 40 and 55 years old in good health. Some clones in this sample may be carry-over from other donors' samples.

The V call is TRBV7-8, the J call TRBJ2-2, with 9 bases fitting TRBD1. V lost 3 bases and J lost 6; bases outside the gene matches: 5. Germline V gives CDR1 SGHVS, CDR2 FQNEAQ. The CDR3 is 15 residues long. CDR3 nucleotide sequence: TGTGCCAGCAGCTTTACAGGGGGCAGGGCCGGGGAGCTGTTTTTT. Protein: CASSFTGGRAGELFF.

This chain links TRBV18 with TRBJ2-7, with a weak D call TRBD2 (5 bases). The CDR3 consists of 16 residues. V was cut by 1 base and J by 6 bases, with 19 bases left in between. In germline, CDR1 is KGHSH, CDR2 LQKENI. DNA of the CDR3: TGTGCCAGCTCACCACTGGGTGGAGGCGGTAACGGCGAGCAGTACTTC. Translation gives CASSPLGGGGNGEQYF. The full variable domain, in which reference TRBV18 and TRBJ2-7 provide the parts outside the CDR3, is NAGVMQNPRHLVRRRGQEARLRCSPMKGHSHVYWYRQLPEEGLKFMVYLQKENIIDESGMPKERFSAEFPKEGPSILRIQQVVRGDSAAYFCASSPLGGGGNGEQYFGPGTRLTVT.

V is TRBV9 and J is TRBJ2-6, with a possible D match to TRBD2 (5 bases). This CDR3 contains 15 residues. Trimming shortened V by 5 bases and J by 0 bases, and 9 bases separated the two germline ends. Germline V lookup: CDR1 SGDLS, CDR2 YYNGEE. The CDR3 nucleotides are TGTGCCAGCAGTCGGGGTACCTCTGGGGCCAACGTCCTGACTTTC. Residues: CASSRGTSGANVLTF.

The V and J genes are TRBV4-1 and TRBJ2-7; 8 nucleotides line up with TRBD2. Looked up from germline, CDR1 is MGHRA and CDR2 is YSYEKL. The CDR3 extends over 14 amino acids. V lost 3 bases to trimming and J lost 5 bases; unmatched junction nucleotides: 6. CDR3 nucleotides: TGCGCCAGCAGCCACGCAAGCGGGAGCGACGAGCAGTACTTC. It encodes CASSHASGSDEQYF.

The chain combines TRBV9 with TRBJ2-3; possibly TRBD2 for D (6 bases). Germline V gives CDR1 SGDLS, CDR2 YYNGEE. Trimming took off 2 bases at V and 2 bases at J, with 12 bases between the two ends. The CDR3 covers 15 residues. This CDR3 reads CASSVLAGTTDTQYF. CDR3 in DNA: TGTGCCAGCAGCGTTTTGGCGGGAACCACAGATACGCAGTATTTT.

This chain connects TRBV9 to TRBJ1-5, with a possible D match to TRBD1 (6 bases). The V end was cut by 3 bases, the J end by 3 bases, with 10 bases between. From germline, CDR1 is SGDLS and CDR2 YYNGEE. The CDR3 runs to 14 residues. This chain's CDR3 is CASSAGQFNQPQHF. The CDR3 DNA sequence: TGTGCCAGCAGCGCCGGACAGTTCAATCAGCCCCAGCATTTT. The full variable domain, in which reference TRBV9 and TRBJ1-5 provide the parts outside the CDR3, is DSGVTQTPKHLITATGQRVTLRCSPRSGDLSVYWYQQSLDQGLQFLIQYYNGEERAKGNILERFSAQQFPDLHSELNLSSLELGDSALYFCASSAGQFNQPQHFGDGTRLSIL.

CDR3 bases: TGTGCCAGCAGTGACGGCTACTCTGGGGCCAACGTCCTGACTTTC. Amino acid sequence: CASSDGYSGANVLTF. The chain uses TRBV25-1 and TRBJ2-6; D gene ambiguous. Trimming pared 3 bases from V and 0 bases from J, leaving 6 bases between. From germline, CDR1 is MGHDK and CDR2 SYGVNS. CDR3 size: 15 residues.

This clone was recorded once. The same CDR3 can be traced to other DNA sequences in this sample. V and J are TRBV27 and TRBJ2-3; D gene ambiguous. Germline V gives CDR1 MNHEY, CDR2 SMNVEV (reference sequence). This CDR3 is 14 amino acids long. V was pared by 6 bases and J by 3 bases, with 13 bases between. CDR3: CASSSVVATDTQYF. In DNA form, the CDR3 reads TGTGCCAGCAGCAGCGTGGTGGCGACAGATACGCAGTATTTT.

The chain links TRBV18 to TRBJ2-6, with 10 bases aligning to TRBD2. This CDR3 is 22 amino acids long. The J segment lost 0 bases and the V segment lost 2 bases, leaving 16 bases of the junction unmatched. Germline V lookup: CDR1 KGHSH, CDR2 LQKENI. CDR3 nucleotides: TGTGCCAGCTCACCAAGGGGAGCGGGAGGGCCATCCCGCATCTCTGGGGCCAACGTCCTGACTTTC. This sequence encodes CASSPRGAGGPSRISGANVLTF.

The genes are TRBV5-8 and TRBJ1-3; 8 nucleotides line up with TRBD1. Germline CDR1 and CDR2: SGHTS and YDEGEE. V lost 3 bases and J lost 3; bases outside the gene matches: 5. This CDR3 has 15 amino acids. The CDR3: CASSSRTGFGNTIYF. The DNA for the CDR3 is TGTGCCAGCAGCTCAAGGACAGGGTTTGGAAACACCATATATTTT.

The chain carries TRBV6-5 and TRBJ2-1; 12 bases line up with TRBD2. J gave up 8 bases and V 2 bases, and 4 bases lay outside the gene matches. Germline lookup yields CDR1 MNHEY and CDR2 SVGAGI. This CDR3 is built from 15 residues. CDR3 residues: CASSYGLAGGYEQFF. CDR3 coding DNA: TGTGCCAGCAGTTACGGGCTAGCGGGAGGGTATGAGCAGTTCTTC.

The chain recombines TRBV18 with TRBJ2-7, with no clear D. CDR3 size: 14 residues. V was shortened by 3 bases and J by 7 bases, with 16 bases between the two germline ends. CDR1 is KGHSH and CDR2 is LQKENI in the germline V gene. CDR3 loop: CASSPVSAAWEQYF. In DNA form, the CDR3 reads TGTGCCAGCTCACCGGTCTCCGCCGCTTGGGAGCAGTACTTC.

The chain carries TRBV28 and TRBJ2-1; 7 positions match TRBD2. J gave up 8 bases and V 3 bases, and 4 bases lay outside the gene matches. The CDR3 sequence is 13 residues long. Germline CDR1 MDHEN, CDR2 SYDVKM. Written as DNA, the CDR3 is TGTGCCAGCAGTTTTGGGACTAAAGATGAGCAGTTCTTC. Its protein is CASSFGTKDEQFF.

V and J are TRBV28 and TRBJ2-3, with D possibly TRBD1 on 7 matching bases. The ends were cut back, 5 bases at V and 0 bases at J, with 9 bases in the middle. Germline CDR1 and CDR2: MDHEN and SYDVKM. The CDR3 runs 14 residues. The chain's CDR3 is CASSPGGSTDTQYF. Written as DNA, the CDR3 is TGTGCCAGCAGTCCAGGGGGGAGCACAGATACGCAGTATTTT.

The genes are TRBV4-2 and TRBJ2-7, with D uncertain. There are 17 residues in the CDR3. The germline CDR1 and CDR2 sequences are LGHNA and YNFKEQ. V was clipped by 0 bases and J by 0 bases, with 15 bases between them. CDR3 coding DNA: TGTGCCAGCAGCCAAGATCTTCCTCGGATCACCTCCTACGAGCAGTACTTC. It codes for CASSQDLPRITSYEQYF.

This clone was recorded many times. This sequence joins TRBV4-1 and TRBJ2-6, with D perhaps matching TRBD1 (6 bases). The CDR3 is 16 residues long. Germline V CDR1 and CDR2: MGHRA, YSYEKL. Trimming stripped 0 bases from V and 2 bases from J, with 8 bases between. The CDR3 loop reads CASSQDEGAGANVLTF. The CDR3 nucleotides are TGCGCCAGCAGCCAAGACGAGGGGGCTGGGGCCAACGTCCTGACTTTC.